This entry lists 28 T cell receptor beta chains sequenced from one sample in a study of monozygotic twins with inflammatory bowel disease. No DNA is given; TCRdb re-called the 5' RACE reads and lists each CDR3 protein once. The sample has around 450,000 distinct CDR3 sequences. Sequencing was performed on blood. The receptors originated from a human donor with ulcerative colitis or Crohn's disease, or a healthy co-twin of an affected twin (not recorded which).

This rearrangement joins TRBV18 to TRBJ2-1; the TCRdb call, TRBD2, lacks DNA for checking. Germline V CDR1 and CDR2: KGHSH, LQKENI. CDR3 length equals 13 residues. Here the CDR3 reads CASSVRGPGEQFF.

The rearrangement joins TRBV5-1 to TRBJ2-1; TCRdb selects TRBD1, and the lack of DNA leaves this call unchecked. CDR1 and CDR2 from the germline V gene are SGHRS and YFSETQ. The CDR3 is 15 amino acids. The chain's CDR3 is CASIRGPPPYNEQFF.

The chain uses TRBV19 and TRBJ1-1. The CDR3 spans 13 residues. Germline lookup yields CDR1 LNHDA and CDR2 SQIVND (reference sequence). The CDR3: CASTLSLWTEAFF.

The chain has TRBV6-6 and TRBJ1-1; absent DNA, TCRdb's TRBD1 call cannot be checked. Per the germline V gene, CDR1 is MNHNY and CDR2 is SVGAGI (reference sequence). This CDR3 has 12 residues. CDR3 amino acids: CASTGQGAGAFF.

This chain uses TRBV10-3 with TRBJ2-7; as DNA is missing, the TRBD1 call by TCRdb cannot be tested. Germline CDR1 and CDR2: ENHRY and SYGVKD. The CDR3 totals 13 residues. The CDR3 region is CASQGSQSYEQYF.

The chain joins TRBV12-3 or TRBV12-4 to TRBJ2-1. This CDR3 is built from 12 residues. The CDR3: CASSLSGREQFF.

The gene calls are TRBV7-2 and TRBJ2-7; the D call of TRBD1 rests on TCRdb alone, since no DNA is present to check it. Germline CDR1 and CDR2: SGHTA and FQGNSA. This CDR3 contains 15 residues. CDR3 amino acids: CASSQQIIQGGEQYF.

The gene calls are TRBV5-1 and TRBJ1-5. CDR1 is SGHRS, CDR2 YFSETQ, per germline. CDR3 length equals 15 residues. CDR3 sequence: CASKFGLDSNQPQHF.

The chain couples TRBV7-9 to TRBJ1-2. Germline CDR1 SEHNR, CDR2 FQNEAQ (reference sequence). There are 13 residues in the CDR3. CDR3 region: CASSLDALYGYTF.

V usage is TRBV12-3 or TRBV12-4 and J usage is TRBJ2-2; TCRdb returns TRBD1, unconfirmable since there is no DNA. The CDR3 spans 14 residues. The CDR3 loop reads CASSLTGVHGELFF.

The J gene is TRBJ2-5, the V gene TRBV5-1; TCRdb picks TRBD2, but there is no DNA to check that call. This CDR3 is built from 15 residues. Germline V CDR1 and CDR2: SGHRS, YFSETQ. CDR3 region: CASSPTAGRGETQYF.

V usage is TRBV27 and J usage is TRBJ2-5; as DNA is missing, the TRBD2 call by TCRdb cannot be tested. Germline assignment: CDR1 MNHEY and CDR2 SMNVEV (reference sequence). The CDR3 has 16 residues. The CDR3 loop is CASSPQAWGGRETQYF.

This chain links TRBV4-2 with TRBJ1-2; the D gene TCRdb calls, TRBD1, cannot be checked with no DNA. Germline lookup yields CDR1 LGHNA and CDR2 YNFKEQ. The CDR3 runs 15 residues. This CDR3 reads CASSNNYRGDYGYTF.

The rearrangement links TRBV7-8 to TRBJ2-2; as DNA is missing, the TRBD1 call by TCRdb cannot be tested. Germline CDR1 reads SGHVS; CDR2 reads FQNEAQ. The CDR3 loop spans 16 amino acids. CDR3: CASSPEGTAYTGELFF.

The chain couples TRBV15 to TRBJ1-1; TCRdb calls TRBD1, which cannot be checked without DNA. This CDR3 contains 15 residues. Germline lookup yields CDR1 LNHNV and CDR2 YYDKDF (reference sequence). CDR3 residues: CATSRDRNRATEAFF.

The chain carries TRBV25-1 and TRBJ2-6; TCRdb gives TRBD2 as the D gene, but with no DNA this cannot be confirmed. The CDR3 has 16 amino acids. Germline values: CDR1 MGHDK, CDR2 SYGVNS. CDR3: CASSGDYRSGANVLTF.

V and J are TRBV12-3 or TRBV12-4 and TRBJ2-7; the D call from TCRdb, TRBD1, cannot be confirmed without DNA. The CDR3 has 15 amino acids. The CDR3 protein is CASSIRQSNGYEQYF.

This sequence joins TRBV7-2 and TRBJ2-1; TCRdb lists TRBD2, though no DNA is available to test this call. Per the germline V gene, CDR1 is SGHTA and CDR2 is FQGNSA. The CDR3 length is 15 residues. The CDR3: CASSERESDYNEQFF.

This sequence joins TRBV6-5 and TRBJ1-1; the TCRdb D gene call, TRBD1, has no DNA to confirm it. Germline CDR1 MNHEY, CDR2 SVGAGI. There are 15 residues in the CDR3. CDR3 sequence reads: CASSLGTGRGTEAFF.

This chain joins TRBV28 and TRBJ1-1; the TCRdb call, TRBD1, lacks DNA for checking. The germline V gene has CDR1 MDHEN and CDR2 SYDVKM. The CDR3 is 15 amino acids. CDR3 residues: CASRESTGPLGGAFF.

The chain employs TRBV30 and TRBJ2-7; the D call of TRBD2 rests on TCRdb alone, since no DNA is present to check it. CDR3 length: 13 residues. CDR1 is GTSNPN, CDR2 SVGIG, per germline (reference sequence). The CDR3 spells CAWSVQSGGAEVF. Drawing the rest from reference TRBV30 and TRBJ2-7, the complete variable domain is SQTIHQWPATLVQPVGSPLSLECTVEGTSNPNLYWYRQAAGRGLQLLFYSVGIGQISSEVPQNLSASRPQDRQFILSSKKLLLSDSGFYLCAWSVQSGGAEVFGPGTRLTVT.

The gene calls are TRBV24-1 and TRBJ2-3; TCRdb reports TRBD2, a call that lacks DNA to check it against. The CDR3 spans 13 residues. Germline V gene sequence: CDR1 KGHDR, CDR2 SFDVKD. The CDR3 loop is CATSDTGVDTQYF.

The CDR3 sequence is CASRRSQGAGTGELFF. This chain uses TRBV27 with TRBJ2-2; the D gene TCRdb calls, TRBD1, cannot be checked with no DNA. Per the germline V gene, CDR1 is MNHEY and CDR2 is SMNVEV (reference sequence). The CDR3 contains 16 residues.

The chain employs TRBV14 and TRBJ2-2. The germline V gene encodes CDR1 SGHDN and CDR2 FVKESK. CDR3 length equals 15 residues. The CDR3 is CASSQARPNTGELFF.

The genes are TRBV18 and TRBJ1-1; no DNA is available, so the TRBD1 call from TCRdb remains unchecked. The germline V gene encodes CDR1 KGHSH and CDR2 LQKENI. This CDR3 is 14 amino acids long. CDR3 sequence: CASSPGPVNTEAFF. Full variable domain (remainder filled in from reference TRBV18 and TRBJ1-1): NAGVMQNPRHLVRRRGQEARLRCSPMKGHSHVYWYRQLPEEGLKFMVYLQKENIIDESGMPKERFSAEFPKEGPSILRIQQVVRGDSAAYFCASSPGPVNTEAFFGQGTRLTVV.

The chain recombines TRBV20-1 with TRBJ2-1; TCRdb calls TRBD1, which cannot be checked without DNA. Germline V gene sequence: CDR1 DFQATT, CDR2 SNEGSKA (reference sequence). This CDR3 is 11 amino acids long. CDR3: CSAGPVNEQFF.

The chain uses TRBV29-1 and TRBJ2-7. CDR1 and CDR2 from the germline V gene are SQVTM and ANQGSEA. The CDR3 sequence is 11 residues long. CDR3 in amino acids: CSVEMTYEQYF.

The chain uses TRBV28 and TRBJ1-5; the TCRdb D gene call, TRBD1, has no DNA to confirm it. Per germline, CDR1 MDHEN and CDR2 SYDVKM. CDR3 length equals 15 residues. The CDR3 region is CASSSTQGGGQPQHF.